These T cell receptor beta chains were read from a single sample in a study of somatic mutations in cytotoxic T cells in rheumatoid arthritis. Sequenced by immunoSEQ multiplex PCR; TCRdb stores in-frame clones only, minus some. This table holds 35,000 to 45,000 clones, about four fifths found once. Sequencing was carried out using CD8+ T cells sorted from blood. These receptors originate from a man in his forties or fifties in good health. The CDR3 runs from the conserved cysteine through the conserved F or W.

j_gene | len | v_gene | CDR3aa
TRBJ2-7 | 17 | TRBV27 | CASSLTGTGTTTYEQYF
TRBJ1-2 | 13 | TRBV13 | CASSSGGVYGYTF
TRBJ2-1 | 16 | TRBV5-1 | CASSLVYQGGIDEQFF
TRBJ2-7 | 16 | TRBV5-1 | CASSLSSGRITYEQYF
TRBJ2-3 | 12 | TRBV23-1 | CASLNWRDTQYF
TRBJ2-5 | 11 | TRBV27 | CASGLKETQYF
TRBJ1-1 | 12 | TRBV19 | CASSGAGTEAFF
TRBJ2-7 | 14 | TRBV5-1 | CASSPGTLTYEQYF
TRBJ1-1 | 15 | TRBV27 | CASSSPFDRATEAFF
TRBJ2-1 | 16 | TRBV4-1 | CASSHYSGRVVDEQFF
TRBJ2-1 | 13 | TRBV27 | CASSLSSGNEQFF
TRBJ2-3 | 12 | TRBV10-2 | CALGGVADTQYF
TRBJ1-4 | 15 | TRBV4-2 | CASRGQATTNEKLFF
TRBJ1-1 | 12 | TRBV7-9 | CASSFMNTEAFF
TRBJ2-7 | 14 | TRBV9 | CASSVGGSGYEQYF
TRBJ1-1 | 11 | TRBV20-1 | CSAREYTEAFF
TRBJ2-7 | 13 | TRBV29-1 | CSVDRLSSYEQYF
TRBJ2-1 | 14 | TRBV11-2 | CASSLLGPANEQFF
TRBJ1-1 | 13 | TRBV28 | CASSFRPSTEAFF
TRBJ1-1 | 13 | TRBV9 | CASSVKTNTEAFF
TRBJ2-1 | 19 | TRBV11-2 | CASSLVRTSGSTAYNEQFF
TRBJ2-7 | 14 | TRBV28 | CASSFGGQIYEQYF
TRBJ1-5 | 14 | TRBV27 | CASSPQRKDQPQHF
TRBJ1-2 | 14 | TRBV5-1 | CASIPPGGDYGYTF
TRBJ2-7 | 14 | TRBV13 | CASSLLSGSYEQYF
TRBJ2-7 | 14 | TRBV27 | CASSLRFGPYEQYF
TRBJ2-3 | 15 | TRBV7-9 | CASSHQGDDTDTQYF
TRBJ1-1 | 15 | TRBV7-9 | CASSMSQGMNTEAFF
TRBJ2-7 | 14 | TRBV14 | CASSQGGRTYEQYF
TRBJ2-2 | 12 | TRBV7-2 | CASSSKTGELFF
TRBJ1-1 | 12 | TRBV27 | CASRRQGTEAFF
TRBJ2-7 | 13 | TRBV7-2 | CASSLSGTYEQYF
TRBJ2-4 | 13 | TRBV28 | CASSSIAKNIQYF
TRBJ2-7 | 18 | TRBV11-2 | CASSLGGMGVPLTYEQYF
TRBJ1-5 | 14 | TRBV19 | CASSAGLLNQPQHF
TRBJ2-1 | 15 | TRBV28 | CASSSRLAGDGEQFF
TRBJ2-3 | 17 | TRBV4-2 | CASIETSGSRGTNTQYF
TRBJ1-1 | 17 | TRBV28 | CASTFRDTGRLNTEAFF
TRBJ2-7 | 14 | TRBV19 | CASSPGQGTYEQYF
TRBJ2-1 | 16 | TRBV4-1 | CASSHRQGARYNEQFF
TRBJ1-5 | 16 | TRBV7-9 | CASSSSGTAYYQPQHF
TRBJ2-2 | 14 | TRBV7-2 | CASSGTTPYGELFF
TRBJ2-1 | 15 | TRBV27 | CASSLWDRGNNEQFF
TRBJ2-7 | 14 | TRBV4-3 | CASSPERGDYEQYF
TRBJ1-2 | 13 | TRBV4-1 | CASSQQGVGGYTF
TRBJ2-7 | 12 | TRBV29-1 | CSVELADYEQYF
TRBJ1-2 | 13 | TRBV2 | CAIKSGRNYGYTF
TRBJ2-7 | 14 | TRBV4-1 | CASSQVSSLYEQYF
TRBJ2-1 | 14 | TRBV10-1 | CASSERAPGDEQFF
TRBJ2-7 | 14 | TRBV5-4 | CASSEGGQIYEQYF
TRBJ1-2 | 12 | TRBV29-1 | CSVAPPSEGYTF
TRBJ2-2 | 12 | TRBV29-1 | CSVPRNTGELFF
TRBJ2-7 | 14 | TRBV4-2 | CASSQTTGSYEQYF
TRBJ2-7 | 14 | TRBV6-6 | CASSYSASSYEQYF